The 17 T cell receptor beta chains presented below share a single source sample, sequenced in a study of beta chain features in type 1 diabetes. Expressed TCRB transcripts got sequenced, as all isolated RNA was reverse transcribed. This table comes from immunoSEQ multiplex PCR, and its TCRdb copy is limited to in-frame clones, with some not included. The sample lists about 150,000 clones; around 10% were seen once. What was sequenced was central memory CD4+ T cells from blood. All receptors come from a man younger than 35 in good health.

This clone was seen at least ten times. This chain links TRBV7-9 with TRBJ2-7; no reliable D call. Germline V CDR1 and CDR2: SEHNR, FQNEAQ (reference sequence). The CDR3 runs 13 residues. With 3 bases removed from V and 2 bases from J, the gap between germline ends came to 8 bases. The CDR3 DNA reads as TGTGCCAGCAGCTTGGACGGTCCCTACGAGCAGTACTTC. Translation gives CASSLDGPYEQYF.

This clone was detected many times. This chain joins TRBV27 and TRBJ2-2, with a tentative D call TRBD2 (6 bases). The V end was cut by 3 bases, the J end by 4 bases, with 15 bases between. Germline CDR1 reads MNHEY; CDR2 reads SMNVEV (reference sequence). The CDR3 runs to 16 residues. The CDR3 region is CASSFHPRRATGELFF. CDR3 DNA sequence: TGTGCCAGCAGTTTCCATCCACGGAGGGCCACCGGGGAGCTGTTTTTT.

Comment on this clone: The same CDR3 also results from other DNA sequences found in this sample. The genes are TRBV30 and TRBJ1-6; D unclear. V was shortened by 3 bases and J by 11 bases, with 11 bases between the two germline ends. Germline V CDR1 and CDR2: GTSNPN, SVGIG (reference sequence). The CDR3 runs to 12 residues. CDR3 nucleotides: TGTGCCTGGAGGACGGGTTGGGCACCCCTCCACTTT. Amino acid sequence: CAWRTGWAPLHF.

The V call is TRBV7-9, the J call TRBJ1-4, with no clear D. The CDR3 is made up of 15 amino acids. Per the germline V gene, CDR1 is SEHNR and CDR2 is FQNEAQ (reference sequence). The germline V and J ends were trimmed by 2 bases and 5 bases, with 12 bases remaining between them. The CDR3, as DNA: TGTGCCAGCAGCTTATGGTCCACACAGAATGAAAAACTGTTTTTT. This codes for CASSLWSTQNEKLFF. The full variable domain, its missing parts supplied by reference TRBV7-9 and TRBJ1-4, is DTGVSQNPRHKITKRGQNVTFRCDPISEHNRLYWYRQTLGQGPEFLTYFQNEAQLEKSRLLSDRFSAERPKGSFSTLEIQRTEQGDSAMYLCASSLWSTQNEKLFFGSGTQLSVL.

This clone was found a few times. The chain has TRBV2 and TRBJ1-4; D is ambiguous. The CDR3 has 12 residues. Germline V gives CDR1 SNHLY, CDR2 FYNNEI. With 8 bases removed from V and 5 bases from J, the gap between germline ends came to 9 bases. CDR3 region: CASREVNEKLFF. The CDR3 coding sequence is TGTGCCAGCCGGGAAGTCAATGAAAAACTGTTTTTT.

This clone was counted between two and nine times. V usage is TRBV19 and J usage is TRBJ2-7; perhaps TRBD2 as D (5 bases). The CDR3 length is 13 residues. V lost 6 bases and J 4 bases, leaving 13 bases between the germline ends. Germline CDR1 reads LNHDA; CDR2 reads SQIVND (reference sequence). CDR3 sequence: CASSKGRTYEQYF. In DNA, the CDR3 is TGTGCCAGTAGCAAGGGAAGGACTTACGAGCAGTACTTC. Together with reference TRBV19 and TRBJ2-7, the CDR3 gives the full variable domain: DGGITQSPKYLFRKEGQNVTLSCEQNLNHDAMYWYRQDPGQGLRLIYYSQIVNDFQKGDIAEGYSVSREKKESFPLTVTSAQKNPTAFYLCASSKGRTYEQYFGPGTRLTVT.

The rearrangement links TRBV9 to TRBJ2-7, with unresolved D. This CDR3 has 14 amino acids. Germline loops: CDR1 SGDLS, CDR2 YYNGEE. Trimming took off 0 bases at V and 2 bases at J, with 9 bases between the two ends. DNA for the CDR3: TGTGCCAGCAGCGTAGACAGTCAACCCTACGAGCAGTACTTC. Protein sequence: CASSVDSQPYEQYF.

The CDR3 is CASSLDVGVSYEQYF. Here the CDR3 DNA reads TGCGCCAGCAGCTTGGACGTGGGGGTAAGCTACGAGCAGTACTTC. The gene calls are TRBV5-1 and TRBJ2-5, with D perhaps given as TRBD1 or TRBD2 (5 bases each). Matching the DNA end better, TRBJ2-7 makes the J call doubtful. Per germline, CDR1 SGHRS and CDR2 YFSETQ. This CDR3 is 15 amino acids long.

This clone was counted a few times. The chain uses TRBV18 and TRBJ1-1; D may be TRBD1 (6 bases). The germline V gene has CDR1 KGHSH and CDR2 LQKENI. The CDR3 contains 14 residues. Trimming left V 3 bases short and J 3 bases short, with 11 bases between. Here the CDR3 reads CASSPVAGDTEAFF. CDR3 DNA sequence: TGTGCCAGCTCACCCGTGGCAGGGGACACTGAAGCTTTCTTT. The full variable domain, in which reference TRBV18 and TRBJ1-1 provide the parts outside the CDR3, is NAGVMQNPRHLVRRRGQEARLRCSPMKGHSHVYWYRQLPEEGLKFMVYLQKENIIDESGMPKERFSAEFPKEGPSILRIQQVVRGDSAAYFCASSPVAGDTEAFFGQGTRLTVV.

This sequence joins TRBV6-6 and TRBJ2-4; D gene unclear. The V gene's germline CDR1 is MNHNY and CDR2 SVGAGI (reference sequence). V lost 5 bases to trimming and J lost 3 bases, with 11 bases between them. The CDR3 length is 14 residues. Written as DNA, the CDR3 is TGTGCCAGCAGTCCGACACGGTTCAAAAACATTCAGTACTTC. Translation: CASSPTRFKNIQYF.

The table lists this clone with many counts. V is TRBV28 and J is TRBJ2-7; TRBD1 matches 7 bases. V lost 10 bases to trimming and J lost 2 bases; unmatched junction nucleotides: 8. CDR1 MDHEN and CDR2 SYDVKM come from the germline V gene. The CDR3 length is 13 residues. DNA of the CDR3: TGTGCCACCGAGAGGGACAGCACCTACGAGCAGTACTTC. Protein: CATERDSTYEQYF.

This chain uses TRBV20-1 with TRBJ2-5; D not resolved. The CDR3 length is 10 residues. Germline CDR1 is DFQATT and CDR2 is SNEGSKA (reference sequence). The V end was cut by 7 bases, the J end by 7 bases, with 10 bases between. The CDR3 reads CSGTTRTQYF. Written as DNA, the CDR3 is TGCAGTGGGACGACCCGGACCCAGTACTTC.

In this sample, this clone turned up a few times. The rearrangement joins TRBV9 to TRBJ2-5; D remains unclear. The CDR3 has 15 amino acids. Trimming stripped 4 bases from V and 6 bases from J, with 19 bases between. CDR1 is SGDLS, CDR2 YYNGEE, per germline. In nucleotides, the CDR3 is TGTGCCAGCAGCTTCTGGACGGAAATTAGAAAGACCCAGTACTTC. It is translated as CASSFWTEIRKTQYF.

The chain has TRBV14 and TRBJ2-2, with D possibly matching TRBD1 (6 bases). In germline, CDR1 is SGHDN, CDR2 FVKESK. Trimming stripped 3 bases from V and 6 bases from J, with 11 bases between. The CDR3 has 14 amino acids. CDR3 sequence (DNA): TGTGCCAGCAGCCAGATCAGGGGTGCCGGGGAGCTGTTTTTT. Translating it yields CASSQIRGAGELFF.

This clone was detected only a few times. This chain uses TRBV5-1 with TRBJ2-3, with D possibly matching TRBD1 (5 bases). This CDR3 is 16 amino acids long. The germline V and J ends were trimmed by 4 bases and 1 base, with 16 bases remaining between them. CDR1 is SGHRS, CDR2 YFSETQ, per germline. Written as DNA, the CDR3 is TGCGCCAGCAGCCGCCTCCAGGGTACAGGCACAGATACGCAGTATTTT. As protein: CASSRLQGTGTDTQYF.

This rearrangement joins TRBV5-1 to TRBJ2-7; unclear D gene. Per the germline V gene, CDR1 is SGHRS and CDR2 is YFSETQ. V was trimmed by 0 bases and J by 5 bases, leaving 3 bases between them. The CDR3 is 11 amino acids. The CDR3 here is CASSLGHEQYF. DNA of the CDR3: TGCGCCAGCAGCTTGGGACACGAGCAGTACTTC.

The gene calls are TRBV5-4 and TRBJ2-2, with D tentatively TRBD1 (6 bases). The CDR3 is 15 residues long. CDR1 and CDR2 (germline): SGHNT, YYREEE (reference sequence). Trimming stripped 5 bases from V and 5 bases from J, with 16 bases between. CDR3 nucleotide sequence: TGTGCCAGCAGACATTCTTATACAGGGACCGGGGAGCTGTTTTTT. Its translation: CASRHSYTGTGELFF.